The T cell receptor (beta chain) described here comes from a study of OX40 agonist ivuxolimab in advanced cancers. Of note for this clone: The antigen is undetermined.

There are 15 residues in the CDR3. Germline trimming cut 6 bases from V and 5 bases from J; bases unmatched to any gene: 9. Germline V gene lookup returns CDR1 MNHEY and CDR2 SMNVEV (reference sequence). Study results and caveats: Expanded peripheral T cells had an undetermined antigen specificity.

The method was immunoSEQ multiplex PCR; TCRdb's version includes in-frame clones alone and lacks a portion of them. Among roughly 62,000 clones listed, 85% were seen once. The starting material was CD4+ or CD8+ T cells sorted from blood, obtained in a trial of the OX40 agonist ivuxolimab. The TCR comes from an adult with an advanced solid tumor such as melanoma, head and neck, liver or kidney cancer. The chain joins TRBV27 to TRBJ2-5; 10 bases map to TRBD1. CDR3 in amino acids: CASRMWGTGDETQYF. CDR3 coding DNA: TGTGCCAGCAGAATGTGGGGGACAGGGGATGAGACCCAGTACTTC.